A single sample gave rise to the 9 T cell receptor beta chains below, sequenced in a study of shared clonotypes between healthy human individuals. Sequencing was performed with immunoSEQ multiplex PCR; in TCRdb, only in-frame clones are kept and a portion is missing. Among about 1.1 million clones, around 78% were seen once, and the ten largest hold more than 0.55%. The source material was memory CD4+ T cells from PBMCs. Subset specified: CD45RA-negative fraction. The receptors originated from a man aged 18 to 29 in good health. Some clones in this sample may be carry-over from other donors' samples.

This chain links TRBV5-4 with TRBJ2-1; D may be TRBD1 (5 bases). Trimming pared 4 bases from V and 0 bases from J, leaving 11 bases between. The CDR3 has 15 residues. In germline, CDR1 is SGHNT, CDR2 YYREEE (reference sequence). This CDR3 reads CASSQGLSSYNEQFF. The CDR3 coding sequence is TGTGCCAGCAGCCAGGGCCTTAGCTCCTACAATGAGCAGTTCTTC.

CDR3 in amino acids: CASSQGQGAWNEQFF. The CDR3 nucleotides read TGTGCCAGCAGCCAAGGACAGGGGGCCTGGAATGAGCAGTTCTTC. This chain uses TRBV7-7 with TRBJ2-1; 11 positions match TRBD1. CDR1 and CDR2 from the germline V gene are SSHAT and FNYEAQ (reference sequence). The CDR3 is made up of 15 amino acids. Trimming removed 5 bases from V and 7 bases from J; junction bases left unmatched: 7.

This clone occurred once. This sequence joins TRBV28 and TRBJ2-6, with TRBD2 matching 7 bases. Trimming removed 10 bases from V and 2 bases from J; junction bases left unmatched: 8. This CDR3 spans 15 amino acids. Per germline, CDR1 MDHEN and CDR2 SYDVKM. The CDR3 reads CATSLAGAGANVLTF. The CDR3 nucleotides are TGTGCCACCTCCCTGGCGGGGGCTGGGGCCAACGTCCTGACTTTC.

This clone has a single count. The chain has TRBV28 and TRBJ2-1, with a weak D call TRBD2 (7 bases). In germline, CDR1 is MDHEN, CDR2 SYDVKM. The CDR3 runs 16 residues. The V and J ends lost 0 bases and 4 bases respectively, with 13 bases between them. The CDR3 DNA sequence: TGTGCCAGCAGTTTATGGGCGGGGGCTTTATACAATGAGCAGTTCTTC. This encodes CASSLWAGALYNEQFF.

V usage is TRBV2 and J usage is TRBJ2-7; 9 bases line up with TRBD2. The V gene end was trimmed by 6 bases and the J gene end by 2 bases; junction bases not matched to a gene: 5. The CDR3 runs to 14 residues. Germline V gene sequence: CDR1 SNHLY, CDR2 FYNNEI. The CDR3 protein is CASSALAGPYEQYF. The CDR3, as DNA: TGTGCCAGCAGCGCACTAGCGGGCCCCTACGAGCAGTACTTC.

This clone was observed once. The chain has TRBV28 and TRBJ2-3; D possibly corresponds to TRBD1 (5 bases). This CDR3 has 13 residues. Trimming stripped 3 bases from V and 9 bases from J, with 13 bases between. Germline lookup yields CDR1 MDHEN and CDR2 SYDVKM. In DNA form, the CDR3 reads TGTGCCAGCAGTTTTTACCAAGGGGCGACGCAGTATTTT. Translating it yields CASSFYQGATQYF.

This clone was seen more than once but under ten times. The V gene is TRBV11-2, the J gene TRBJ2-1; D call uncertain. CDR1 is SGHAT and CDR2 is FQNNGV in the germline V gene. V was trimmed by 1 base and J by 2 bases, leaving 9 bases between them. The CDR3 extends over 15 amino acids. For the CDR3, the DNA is TGTGCCAGCAGCTTAGCTGCGGCACCCTACAATGAGCAGTTCTTC. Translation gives CASSLAAAPYNEQFF.

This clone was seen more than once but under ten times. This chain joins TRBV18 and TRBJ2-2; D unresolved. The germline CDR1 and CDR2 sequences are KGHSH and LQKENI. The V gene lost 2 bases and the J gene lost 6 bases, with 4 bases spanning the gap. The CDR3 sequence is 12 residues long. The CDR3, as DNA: TGTGCCAGCTCACCAGGGTCCGGGGAGCTGTTTTTT. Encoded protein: CASSPGSGELFF. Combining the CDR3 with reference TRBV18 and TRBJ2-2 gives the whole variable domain NAGVMQNPRHLVRRRGQEARLRCSPMKGHSHVYWYRQLPEEGLKFMVYLQKENIIDESGMPKERFSAEFPKEGPSILRIQQVVRGDSAAYFCASSPGSGELFFGEGSRLTVL.

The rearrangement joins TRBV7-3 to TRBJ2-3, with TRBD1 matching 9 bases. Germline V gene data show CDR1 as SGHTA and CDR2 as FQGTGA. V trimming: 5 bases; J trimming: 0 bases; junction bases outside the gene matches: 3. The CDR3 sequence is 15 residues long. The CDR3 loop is CASSPGQGSTDTQYF. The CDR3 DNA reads TGTGCCAGCAGCCCCGGACAGGGGAGCACAGATACGCAGTATTTT.